Each of the 10 T cell receptor beta chains below was sequenced from the same sample in a study of beta chain features in type 1 diabetes. As every portion of the isolated RNA was reverse transcribed, the sequencing read expressed TCRB transcripts. Sequencing used immunoSEQ multiplex PCR; TCRdb keeps in-frame clones, though not all of them. The sample records 400,000 to 450,000 clones, more than 11% being singletons. The sequenced sample consisted of naive CD4+ T cells from blood. The receptors originated from a man aged 30 to 45 in good health.

The chain carries TRBV14 and TRBJ2-5; 8 bases agree with TRBD1. Trimming cost V 4 bases and J 5 bases; bases outside gene matches: 6. The CDR3 has 14 amino acids. Germline V gene lookup returns CDR1 SGHDN and CDR2 FVKESK. The CDR3 region is CASSPRQGSETQYF. The CDR3 DNA follows: TGTGCCAGCAGCCCCCGACAGGGGAGCGAGACCCAGTACTTC.

This clone was picked up a small number of times. The CDR3 loop is CASSRNVQGALGELFF. As DNA, the CDR3 is TGTGCCAGCAGCCGTAATGTACAGGGGGCATTAGGGGAGCTGTTTTTT. The chain employs TRBV9 and TRBJ2-2, with 9 positions matching TRBD1. Germline assignment: CDR1 SGDLS and CDR2 YYNGEE. V lost 4 bases, J lost 8 bases, and 12 bases stayed unmatched. The CDR3 has 16 residues.

There are many counts of this clone. The V call is TRBV10-3, the J call TRBJ2-3; D is undetermined. The CDR3 is 12 amino acids. V gave up 2 bases and J gave up 5 bases, with 5 bases separating them. CDR1 and CDR2 from the germline V gene are ENHRY and SYGVKD. CDR3 loop: CAISEGIDTQYF. Here the CDR3 DNA reads TGTGCCATCAGTGAGGGGATAGATACGCAGTATTTT.

The genes are TRBV5-1 and TRBJ2-1; weak D call: TRBD2 (6 bases). V lost 0 bases and J 0 bases, leaving 16 bases between the germline ends. The length of the CDR3 is 18 residues. Germline lookup yields CDR1 SGHRS and CDR2 YFSETQ. The CDR3 here is CASSLAVGLKSSYNEQFF. The DNA for the CDR3 is TGCGCCAGCAGCTTGGCCGTGGGACTCAAGAGCTCCTACAATGAGCAGTTCTTC. Based on the CDR3 plus reference TRBV5-1 and TRBJ2-1, the full variable domain is KAGVTQTPRYLIKTRGQQVTLSCSPISGHRSVSWYQQTPGQGLQFLFEYFSETQRNKGNFPGRFSGRQFSNSRSEMNVSTLELGDSALYLCASSLAVGLKSSYNEQFFGPGTRLTVL.

This clone was seen a few times. The V call is TRBV25-1, the J call TRBJ2-1; either TRBD1 or TRBD2 may supply D (5 bases each). This CDR3 spans 15 amino acids. Trimming shortened V by 10 bases and J by 8 bases, and 24 bases separated the two germline ends. Per the germline V gene, CDR1 is MGHDK and CDR2 is SYGVNS. This CDR3 reads CATRGPRGPGDEQFF. CDR3 nucleotide sequence: TGTGCCACCAGAGGGCCAAGGGGACCTGGCGATGAGCAGTTCTTC.

The chain uses TRBV30 and TRBJ1-2, with 8 nucleotides matching TRBD1. Trimming at V came to 2 bases and at J to 5 bases, leaving 4 bases not matched to a gene. CDR3 size: 13 residues. Germline CDR1 GTSNPN, CDR2 SVGIG (reference sequence). CDR3 bases: TGTGCCTGGAGTCGGACAGGGCTATATGGCTACACCTTC. Translating gives CAWSRTGLYGYTF.

This clone was detected a few times. The chain recombines TRBV30 with TRBJ1-2, with D possibly being TRBD1 (6 bases). The V end lost 5 bases, the J end lost 0 bases, and 10 bases lay between the germline ends. Looked up from germline, CDR1 is GTSNPN and CDR2 is SVGIG (reference sequence). CDR3 size: 13 residues. CDR3 protein: CAWGQQPNYGYTF. CDR3 nucleotides: TGTGCCTGGGGACAGCAACCTAACTATGGCTACACCTTC.

Only a few counts were recorded for this clone. V gene TRBV29-1 combines with J gene TRBJ1-2; D gene unclear. V shed 0 bases and J shed 2 bases, with 16 bases lying between them. Germline CDR1 SQVTM, CDR2 ANQGSEA. This CDR3 comprises 16 residues. The CDR3 here is CSVEDTLRTGNYGYTF. DNA of the CDR3: TGCAGCGTTGAAGACACCCTGCGGACGGGAAACTATGGCTACACCTTC.

The CDR3, as DNA: TGCAGCGTTAAGGGATGGGGGAGAGATACGCAGTATTTT. It translates to CSVKGWGRDTQYF. The V and J genes are TRBV29-1 and TRBJ2-3; TRBD1 or TRBD2 may be the D gene (5 bases each). Germline CDR1 reads SQVTM; CDR2 reads ANQGSEA. Trimming left V 5 bases short and J 5 bases short, with 14 bases between. The CDR3 consists of 13 residues.

The chain employs TRBV6-6 and TRBJ2-3; TRBD2 agrees at 10 bases. V trimming: 6 bases; J trimming: 5 bases; junction bases outside the gene matches: 5. Per germline, CDR1 MNHNY and CDR2 SVGAGI (reference sequence). The CDR3 runs 14 residues. The CDR3 DNA follows: TGTGCCAGCAGAGGAGCGGGGGGGCAAGATACGCAGTATTTT. Protein product: CASRGAGGQDTQYF.